Below are 25 T cell receptor beta chains sequenced from a single sample in a study of identifying expanded T cells in peripheral blood. Sequencing used immunoSEQ multiplex PCR; TCRdb keeps in-frame clones, though not all of them. The sample yields around 70,000 clones, 85% to 90% seen once. The sequencing sample was made of blood. These receptors all come from a person aged 18 to 75 in good health.

This clone showed up just a few times. This chain connects TRBV2 to TRBJ2-3, with a tentative D call TRBD2 (6 bases). The CDR3 is made up of 16 amino acids. V lost 2 bases and J lost 0, with 12 bases in between. Germline loops: CDR1 SNHLY, CDR2 FYNNEI. The CDR3 region has the DNA TGTGCCAGCAGTGAACTCGGCGGGGTGAGCACAGATACGCAGTATTTT. It specifies CASSELGGVSTDTQYF. The variable domain in full, with the rest retrieved from reference TRBV2 and TRBJ2-3, is EPEVTQTPSHQVTQMGQEVILRCVPISNHLYFYWYRQILGQKVEFLVSFYNNEISEKSEIFDDQFSVERPDGSNFTLKIRSTKLEDSAMYFCASSELGGVSTDTQYFGPGTRLTVL.

The rearrangement joins TRBV4-2 to TRBJ2-2; possibly TRBD1 or TRBD2 for D (7 bases each). CDR3 length: 17 residues. Germline CDR1 LGHNA, CDR2 YNFKEQ. Trimming took off 1 base at V and 8 bases at J, with 20 bases between the two ends. CDR3 loop: CASSQGPSGARGGELFF. The CDR3 region has the DNA TGTGCCAGCAGCCAAGGGCCTAGCGGAGCCAGGGGGGGGGAGCTGTTTTTT.

This sequence joins TRBV6-5 and TRBJ2-7; a weak D match, TRBD1 (5 bases). The V end was cut by 6 bases, the J end by 2 bases, with 8 bases between. From germline, CDR1 is MNHEY and CDR2 SVGAGI. The length of the CDR3 is 12 residues. The CDR3 bases are TGTGCCAGCAGAACAGGAACCTACGAGCAGTACTTC. This encodes CASRTGTYEQYF.

The chain recombines TRBV20-1 with TRBJ2-3; the D is unclear. CDR3 length: 10 residues. Germline CDR1 DFQATT, CDR2 SNEGSKA (reference sequence). For the CDR3, the DNA is TGCAGCCCCCTGGGTCGCCCGCAGTATTTT. Translated: CSPLGRPQYF.

The V gene is TRBV6-5, the J gene TRBJ2-7; unclear D gene. CDR1 is MNHEY, CDR2 SVGAGI, per germline. V was clipped by 6 bases and J by 1 base, with 10 bases between them. The CDR3 contains 13 residues. Written as DNA, the CDR3 is TGTGCCAGCAGATTGGGTAATTCCTACGAGCAGTACTTC. Encoded protein: CASRLGNSYEQYF.

The genes are TRBV6-1 and TRBJ1-1; D is undetermined. CDR1 MNHNS and CDR2 SASEGT come from the germline V gene. Trimming shortened V by 6 bases and J by 8 bases, and 13 bases separated the two germline ends. The CDR3 spans 12 residues. The CDR3 sequence is CASSNDVTEAFF. The CDR3, as DNA: TGTGCCAGCAGCAACGACGTTACCGAAGCTTTCTTT.

This chain connects TRBV9 to TRBJ2-7; D gene ambiguous. Germline V gene data show CDR1 as SGDLS and CDR2 as YYNGEE. The CDR3 contains 14 residues. V was clipped by 2 bases and J by 2 bases, with 11 bases between them. CDR3 nucleotides: TGTGCCAGCAGCGTCGGGCGCTCTGCCTACGAGCAGTACTTC. This translates into CASSVGRSAYEQYF.

This clone was observed a handful of times. The gene calls are TRBV9 and TRBJ1-5, with D possibly being TRBD1 (5 bases). V lost 3 bases and J 3 bases, leaving 10 bases between the germline ends. Germline V CDR1 and CDR2: SGDLS, YYNGEE. The CDR3 sequence is 14 residues long. DNA for the CDR3: TGTGCCAGCAGCGGACCGGGACCCAATCAGCCCCAGCATTTT. Its protein product is CASSGPGPNQPQHF.

This sequence joins TRBV27 and TRBJ2-3; 13 bases fit TRBD2. The CDR3 covers 17 residues. The V gene's germline CDR1 is MNHEY and CDR2 SMNVEV (reference sequence). Germline trimming cut 5 bases from V and 1 base from J; bases unmatched to any gene: 6. CDR3 loop: CASSGLAGDFGTDTQYF. CDR3 DNA sequence: TGTGCCAGCAGTGGACTAGCGGGGGACTTTGGCACAGATACGCAGTATTTT.

The genes are TRBV7-2 and TRBJ1-6; D gene ambiguous. Looked up from germline, CDR1 is SGHTA and CDR2 is FQGNSA. The V end was cut by 8 bases, the J end by 7 bases, with 9 bases between. There are 12 residues in the CDR3. The CDR3 DNA reads TGTGCCAGCGGGAACCGGAATTCACCCCTCCACTTT. It specifies CASGNRNSPLHF.

The genes are TRBV6-6 and TRBJ1-5; possibly TRBD1 for D (5 bases). Trimming left V 6 bases short and J 2 bases short, with 14 bases between. This CDR3 has 15 amino acids. Germline V gene sequence: CDR1 MNHNY, CDR2 SVGAGI (reference sequence). The CDR3 loop is CASRGDRAGNQPQHF. The CDR3 nucleotides read TGTGCCAGCAGGGGGGATCGGGCAGGCAATCAGCCCCAGCATTTT.

The rearrangement links TRBV11-3 to TRBJ2-3; D is undetermined. The length of the CDR3 is 13 residues. Per the germline V gene, CDR1 is SGHNT and CDR2 is YENEEA. Between the trimmed V and J ends, which lost 2 bases and 5 bases, there was a span of 8 bases. The CDR3: CASSLNVGDTQYF. CDR3 DNA sequence: TGTGCCAGCAGCTTAAACGTCGGAGATACGCAGTATTTT.

V is TRBV29-1 and J is TRBJ2-7; D remains ambiguous. The germline V gene has CDR1 SQVTM and CDR2 ANQGSEA. The CDR3 has 13 residues. Trimming left V 1 base short and J 4 bases short, with 11 bases between. The CDR3 DNA sequence: TGCAGCGTTGAAGTAAGGGCAGATTACGAGCAGTACTTC. Protein product: CSVEVRADYEQYF.

In its sample, this clone was seen a few times. This sequence joins TRBV15 and TRBJ1-2, with D possibly being TRBD1 (6 bases). The ends were cut back, 3 bases at V and 4 bases at J, with 12 bases in the middle. The CDR3 loop spans 14 amino acids. CDR1 and CDR2 (germline): LNHNV, YYDKDF (reference sequence). The CDR3 is CATSREQGGYGYTF. CDR3 in DNA: TGTGCCACCAGCAGGGAACAGGGAGGCTATGGCTACACCTTC. Full variable domain (missing parts from reference TRBV15 and TRBJ1-2): DAMVIQNPRYQVTQFGKPVTLSCSQTLNHNVMYWYQQKSSQAPKLLFHYYDKDFNNEADTPDNFQSRRPNTSFCFLDIRSPGLGDTAMYLCATSREQGGYGYTFGSGTRLTVV.

The chain recombines TRBV10-3 with TRBJ2-3; possibly TRBD2 for D (6 bases). V was clipped by 10 bases and J by 5 bases, with 13 bases between them. CDR1 and CDR2 (germline): ENHRY, SYGVKD. The CDR3 consists of 12 residues. The CDR3: CATRLGKDTQYF. CDR3 nucleotides: TGTGCCACCCGACTAGGGAAAGATACGCAGTATTTT.

The chain joins TRBV30 to TRBJ1-2; a weak D match, TRBD1 (6 bases). CDR3 length equals 14 residues. From germline, CDR1 is GTSNPN and CDR2 SVGIG (reference sequence). Trimming stripped 3 bases from V and 1 base from J, with 12 bases between. CDR3 DNA sequence: TGTGCCTGGAGCGGGGACATCCGTAACTATGGCTACACCTTC. It is translated as CAWSGDIRNYGYTF. Drawing the rest from reference TRBV30 and TRBJ1-2, the complete variable domain is SQTIHQWPATLVQPVGSPLSLECTVEGTSNPNLYWYRQAAGRGLQLLFYSVGIGQISSEVPQNLSASRPQDRQFILSSKKLLLSDSGFYLCAWSGDIRNYGYTFGSGTRLTVV.

This chain connects TRBV11-2 to TRBJ1-1, with D perhaps matching TRBD1 (5 bases). The V gene's germline CDR1 is SGHAT and CDR2 FQNNGV. CDR3 length: 13 amino acids. V gave up 6 bases and J gave up 7 bases, with 15 bases separating them. The chain's CDR3 is CASRPGLSNEAFF. CDR3 DNA: TGTGCCAGCAGACCAGGGCTCAGTAATGAAGCTTTCTTT.

J is TRBJ2-7 and V is TRBV6-6; 7 bases agree with TRBD2. The length of the CDR3 is 13 residues. J was trimmed by 4 bases and V by 6 bases; bases with no gene match: 6. CDR1 and CDR2 (germline): MNHNY, SVGAGI (reference sequence). This CDR3 reads CASRAGLNYEQYF. The DNA of the CDR3 is TGTGCCAGCAGAGCGGGACTAAATTACGAGCAGTACTTC.

The chain is built from TRBV6-1 and TRBJ1-2; 8 bases fit TRBD1. The CDR3 runs to 14 residues. Germline assignment: CDR1 MNHNS and CDR2 SASEGT. V was pared by 5 bases and J by 5 bases, with 7 bases of the junction left unmatched. The CDR3 is CASSTDRGTYGYTF. CDR3 nucleotides: TGTGCCAGCAGTACTGACAGGGGAACATATGGCTACACCTTC.

As DNA, the CDR3 is TGTGCCAGCAGCTCCTGGACGGAGAACACCGGGGAGCTGTTTTTT. It codes for CASSSWTENTGELFF. The genes are TRBV7-9 and TRBJ2-2; D ambiguous. Deletions cut 4 bases from V and 1 base from J, with 10 bases between. Per the germline V gene, CDR1 is SEHNR and CDR2 is FQNEAQ (reference sequence). The CDR3 spans 15 residues.

The chain is built from TRBV2 and TRBJ2-3; TRBD1 or TRBD2 may be the D gene (5 bases each). Germline CDR1 is SNHLY and CDR2 is FYNNEI. CDR3 length: 14 residues. Trimming took off 3 bases at V and 4 bases at J, with 11 bases between the two ends. CDR3 sequence (DNA): TGTGCCAGCAGTGACGACCCGGGACCAGATACGCAGTATTTT. It specifies CASSDDPGPDTQYF. The full variable domain, with the rest looked up from reference TRBV2 and TRBJ2-3, is EPEVTQTPSHQVTQMGQEVILRCVPISNHLYFYWYRQILGQKVEFLVSFYNNEISEKSEIFDDQFSVERPDGSNFTLKIRSTKLEDSAMYFCASSDDPGPDTQYFGPGTRLTVL.

V is TRBV2 and J is TRBJ2-5, with 11 bases identical to TRBD1. The V and J ends lost 5 bases and 4 bases, in that order; junction bases with no gene match: 6. The CDR3 consists of 15 residues. Looked up from germline, CDR1 is SNHLY and CDR2 is FYNNEI. CDR3 sequence: CASSTRTGGVETQYF. CDR3 nucleotides: TGTGCCAGCAGTACCAGGACAGGGGGCGTAGAGACCCAGTACTTC.

V usage is TRBV7-9 and J usage is TRBJ1-2; the D gene is possibly TRBD1 (6 bases). Germline V gives CDR1 SEHNR, CDR2 FQNEAQ (reference sequence). Trimming took off 1 base at V and 6 bases at J, with 12 bases between the two ends. The CDR3 covers 14 residues. The chain's CDR3 is CASSLVQGVDGYTF. CDR3 sequence (DNA): TGTGCCAGCAGCTTAGTACAGGGAGTCGATGGCTACACCTTC.

This chain links TRBV7-2 with TRBJ1-4; possible D gene TRBD1, 5 bases. Germline V gene lookup returns CDR1 SGHTA and CDR2 FQGNSA. V was pared by 5 bases and J by 5 bases, with 15 bases between. CDR3 size: 15 residues. The CDR3 nucleotides are TGTGCCAGCAGCCGGGACGGGAAACCGAATGAAAAACTGTTTTTT. Its protein is CASSRDGKPNEKLFF.

The V call is TRBV5-6, the J call TRBJ1-2; 11 nucleotides match TRBD1. This CDR3 is 17 amino acids long. Germline V gene lookup returns CDR1 SGHDT and CDR2 YYEEEE. V was clipped by 3 bases and J by 2 bases; unmatched bases: 9. The CDR3 bases are TGTGCCAGCAGCTACCGGACAGGGGGCGCTTCCAACTATGGCTACACCTTC. Translated, it gives CASSYRTGGASNYGYTF. Looking up the rest from reference TRBV5-6 and TRBJ1-2 gives the full variable domain: DAGVTQSPTHLIKTRGQQVTLRCSPKSGHDTVSWYQQALGQGPQFIFQYYEEEERQRGNFPDRFSGHQFPNYSSELNVNALLLGDSALYLCASSYRTGGASNYGYTFGSGTRLTVV.